Listed below are T cell receptor beta chains from one sample, sequenced in a study of STAT5B mutations in CD4+ large granular lymphocyte leukemia. TCRdb's table, derived via immunoSEQ multiplex PCR, lists solely in-frame clones and lacks some. The sample comprises 25,000 to 35,000 clones, around 80% of which are singletons, and roughly 6.2% rests with the top ten. Source material: CD4+ T cells from blood buffy coats. These receptors were taken from a human donor in good health. The CDR3 runs from the conserved cysteine through the conserved F or W. A D gene is named only where the DNA matches it firmly. The size field is filled for only some rows; it gives once, few, many or a size class.

v_gene	abundance	d_gene	j_gene	CDR3nt	CDR3aa
TRBV6-1	few	NA	TRBJ2-7	TGTGCCAGCAGTGAAGCCGGACGGACGGAGCAGTACTTC	CASSEAGRTEQYF
TRBV6-5	NA	TRBD2	TRBJ2-3	TGTGCCAGCAGTCGGGACTACCGGGGGGATACGCAGTATTTT	CASSRDYRGDTQYF
TRBV7-2	NA	TRBD2	TRBJ2-2	TGTGCCAGCAGTAGCGGGGCCCATCGACTGAAAACCGGGGAGCTGTTTTTT	CASSSGAHRLKTGELFF
TRBV18	once	NA	TRBJ2-1	TGTGCCAGCTCATCCTCGGGGTCCTACAATGAGCAGTTCTTC	CASSSSGSYNEQFF
TRBV5-6	NA	TRBD2	TRBJ2-1	TGTGCCAGCAGCCCCGGGACTAGCGGGGGGGCCCAATACAATGAGCAGTTCTTC	CASSPGTSGGAQYNEQFF
TRBV18	NA	NA	TRBJ2-1	TGTGCCAGCTCACCATTGTCGGGGGTGGCGGATGAGCAGTTCTTC	CASSPLSGVADEQFF
TRBV6-5	NA	NA	TRBJ1-6	TGTGCCAGCAGTGAGGGGGTATCACCCCTCCACTTT	CASSEGVSPLHF
TRBV7-9	NA	NA	TRBJ1-1	TGTGCCAGCAGCTTCCCCTACACTGAAGCTTTCTTT	CASSFPYTEAFF
TRBV5-6	once	NA	TRBJ1-2	TGTGCCAGCAGCTGGGGAGCAGGGAATGGCTACACCTTC	CASSWGAGNGYTF
TRBV7-2	NA	TRBD1	TRBJ1-2	TGTGCCAGCAGCTCCCGGCGGACAGGAGCTAACTATGGCTACACCTTC	CASSSRRTGANYGYTF
TRBV2	few	NA	TRBJ1-6	TGTGCCAGCAGGCCTGGCGGGGGGACAAGTTCACCCCTCCACTTT	CASRPGGGTSSPLHF
TRBV4-3	once	NA	TRBJ1-4	TGCGCCAGCAGCCGGTCAACTAATGAAAAACTGTTTTTT	CASSRSTNEKLFF
TRBV15	NA	TRBD1	TRBJ1-1	TGTGCCACCAGCGGACACTACAGGGGCACGGCTGAAGCTTTCTTT	CATSGHYRGTAEAFF
TRBV19	NA	NA	TRBJ1-2	TGTGCCATAGCTTCGGAGGGCCCAGCTAACTATGGCTACACCTTC	CAIASEGPANYGYTF
TRBV19	few	NA	TRBJ1-5	TGTGCCAGCAGACAGGTCCCGTTGTTGGGGCCCCAGCATTTT	CASRQVPLLGPQHF
TRBV4-1	NA	TRBD1	TRBJ1-2	TGCGCCAGCAGCCAAGAGCAAACCACAGGGGTGGGCGGCTACACCTTC	CASSQEQTTGVGGYTF
TRBV7-9	few	TRBD1	TRBJ1-1	TGTGCCAGCAGCTCCAGGGGGATCACTGAAGCTTTCTTT	CASSSRGITEAFF
TRBV6-5	NA	NA	TRBJ1-2	TGTGCCAGCAGTTTGACAGAAACTCTCTATGGCTACACCTTC	CASSLTETLYGYTF
TRBV19	NA	NA	TRBJ1-6	TGTGCCAGTTCAACAGGGCTCTATAATTCACCCCTCCACTTT	CASSTGLYNSPLHF
TRBV6-1	NA	TRBD1	TRBJ1-1	TGTGCCGGGCACCGGGACAGGGGTGGAAGCGTGGTATTT	CAGHRDRGGSVVF
TRBV27	NA	NA	TRBJ1-2	TGTGCCAGCAGTCGGGGGGCGGACTATGGCTACACCTTC	CASSRGADYGYTF
TRBV15	few	NA	TRBJ1-5	TGTGCCACCAGCAGAGATCATCAAGGGGCAGGTCAGCCCCAGCATTTT	CATSRDHQGAGQPQHF
TRBV5-4	once	NA	TRBJ2-1	TGTGCCAGCAGCTTGTCTGGAGTGATGTCCTACAATGAGCAGTTCTTC	CASSLSGVMSYNEQFF
TRBV6-5	NA	NA	TRBJ2-2	TGTGCCAGCAGTTACAGCGGGACAGCTTACACCGGGGAGCTGTTTTTT	CASSYSGTAYTGELFF
TRBV7-2	NA	NA	TRBJ1-6	TGTGCCAGCAGCCCCGGACCCGGGACGGAGAATTCACCCCTCCACTTT	CASSPGPGTENSPLHF
TRBV7-6	NA	NA	TRBJ1-3	TGTGCCAGCAGCGCACAATACTCTGGAAACACCATATATTTT	CASSAQYSGNTIYF
TRBV4-1	NA	TRBD2	TRBJ2-5	TGCGCCAGCAGCCAAGAACCAGCCCTTCAGCGGGGGGGCCGAGAGACCCAGTACTTC	CASSQEPALQRGGRETQYF
TRBV10-3	NA	NA	TRBJ1-3	TGTGCCATCGGAAGGACCGCCTTGGACTCTGGAAACACCATATATTTT	CAIGRTALDSGNTIYF
TRBV19	once	NA	TRBJ1-2	TGTGCCAGTAGTATAGCCGGTGGGTTCCGCTATGGCTACACCTTC	CASSIAGGFRYGYTF
TRBV7-2	few	TRBD1	TRBJ1-5	TGTGCCAGCAGCCCTGACAGGGGCCATCAGCCCCAGCATTTT	CASSPDRGHQPQHF
TRBV10-3	NA	TRBD1	TRBJ1-2	TGTGCCATCAGCCTTTTAGACAGGGAAGGCTACACCTTC	CAISLLDREGYTF
TRBV2	NA	NA	TRBJ2-7	TGTGCCAGCAGTGAAGCCTACGAGCAGTACTTC	CASSEAYEQYF
TRBV29-1	NA	TRBD1	TRBJ1-2	TGCAGCGTGGAGGGACAGCGTAACTATGGCTACACCTTC	CSVEGQRNYGYTF
TRBV7-2	NA	NA	TRBJ2-2	TGTGCCAGCAGCCCGGCGAACACCGGGGAGCTGTTTTTT	CASSPANTGELFF
TRBV25-1	NA	TRBD1	TRBJ1-2	TGTGCCAGCAGTGACCCGGGACAGGGGTGGGGCTACACCTTC	CASSDPGQGWGYTF
TRBV7-2	NA	NA	TRBJ1-1	TGTGCCAGCAGCTTAGTTACCAATGGTTGGACTGAAGCTTTCTTT	CASSLVTNGWTEAFF
TRBV18	NA	TRBD1	TRBJ1-3	TGTGCCAGCTCACCTAATTCCGGACAGGGGGTATCAGGAAACACCATATATTTT	CASSPNSGQGVSGNTIYF
TRBV5-6	NA	NA	TRBJ1-2	TGTGCCAGCAGCTTGGGCGCCGGAACAGCGTGGGTTGGCTACACCTTC	CASSLGAGTAWVGYTF
TRBV10-3	NA	NA	TRBJ2-2	TGTGCCATCAGTGATAAAACATACAACACCGGGGAGCTGTTTTTT	CAISDKTYNTGELFF
TRBV18	NA	NA	TRBJ1-5	TGTGCCAGCTCACCACCGGGCTCTAGTAGTCAGCCCCAGCATTTT	CASSPPGSSSQPQHF
TRBV11-3	NA	TRBD2	TRBJ2-3	TGTGCCAGCAGCTTAGGACTAGCGGGGGCCTCCCATACGCAGTATTTT	CASSLGLAGASHTQYF
TRBV28	NA	NA	TRBJ2-3	TGTGCCAGCAGTGAAACGGGAAGCACAGATACGCAGTATTTT	CASSETGSTDTQYF
TRBV18	NA	TRBD1	TRBJ2-1	TGTGCCAGCTCACCTACAGGGGGCTCCTACAATGAGCAGTTCTTC	CASSPTGGSYNEQFF
TRBV7-2	NA	TRBD1	TRBJ1-1	TGTGCCAGCACGAGACAGGGACGCACTGAAGCTTTCTTT	CASTRQGRTEAFF
TRBV11-3	NA	TRBD1	TRBJ2-3	TGTGCCAGCAGCTTACGACAGGGGCTGGGAGATACGCAGTATTTT	CASSLRQGLGDTQYF